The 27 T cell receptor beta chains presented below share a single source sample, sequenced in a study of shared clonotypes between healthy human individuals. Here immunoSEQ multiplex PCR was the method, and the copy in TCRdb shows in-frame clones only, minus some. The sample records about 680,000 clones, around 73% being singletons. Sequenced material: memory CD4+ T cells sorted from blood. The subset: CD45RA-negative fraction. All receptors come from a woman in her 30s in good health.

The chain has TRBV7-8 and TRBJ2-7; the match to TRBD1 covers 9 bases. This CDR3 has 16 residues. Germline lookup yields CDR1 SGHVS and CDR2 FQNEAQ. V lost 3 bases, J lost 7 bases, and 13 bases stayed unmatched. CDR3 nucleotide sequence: TGTGCCAGCAGCTTCTATGGCGGACAGGGGCTGCGTGAGCAGTACTTC. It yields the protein CASSFYGGQGLREQYF.

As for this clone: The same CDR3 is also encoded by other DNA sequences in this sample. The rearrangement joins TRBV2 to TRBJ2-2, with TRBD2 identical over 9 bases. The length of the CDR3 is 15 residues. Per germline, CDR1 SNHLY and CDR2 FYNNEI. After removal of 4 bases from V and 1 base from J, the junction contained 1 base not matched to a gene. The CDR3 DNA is TGTGCCAGCAGTGGACTAGCGGTGAACACCGGGGAGCTGTTTTTT. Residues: CASSGLAVNTGELFF.

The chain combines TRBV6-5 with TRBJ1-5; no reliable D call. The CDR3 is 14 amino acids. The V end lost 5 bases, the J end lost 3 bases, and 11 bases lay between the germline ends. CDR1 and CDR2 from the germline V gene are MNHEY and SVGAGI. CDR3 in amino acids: CASSDLAFNQPQHF. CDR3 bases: TGTGCCAGCAGTGATTTGGCATTCAATCAGCCCCAGCATTTT.

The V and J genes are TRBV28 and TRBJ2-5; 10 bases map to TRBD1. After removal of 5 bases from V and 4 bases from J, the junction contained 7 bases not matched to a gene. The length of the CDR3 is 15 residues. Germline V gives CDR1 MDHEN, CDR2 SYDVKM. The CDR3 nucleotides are TGTGCCAGCAGTCCCTGGACAGGGGGTTTAGAGACCCAGTACTTC. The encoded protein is CASSPWTGGLETQYF.

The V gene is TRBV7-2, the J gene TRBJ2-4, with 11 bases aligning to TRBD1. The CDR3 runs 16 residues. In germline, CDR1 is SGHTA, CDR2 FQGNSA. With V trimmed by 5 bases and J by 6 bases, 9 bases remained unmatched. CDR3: CASSPRTGGAGNIQYF. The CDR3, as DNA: TGTGCCAGCAGCCCGAGGACAGGGGGCGCCGGAAACATTCAGTACTTC. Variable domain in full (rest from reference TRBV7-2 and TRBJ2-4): GAGVSQSPSNKVTEKGKDVELRCDPISGHTALYWYRQSLGQGLEFLIYFQGNSAPDKSGLPSDRFSAERTGGSVSTLTIQRTQQEDSAVYLCASSPRTGGAGNIQYFGAGTRLSVL.

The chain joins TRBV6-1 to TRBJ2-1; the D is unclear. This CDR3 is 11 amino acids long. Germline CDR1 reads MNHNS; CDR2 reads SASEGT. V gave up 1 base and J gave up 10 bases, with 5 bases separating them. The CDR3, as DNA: TGTGCCAGCAGTGAAGTATGGGAGCAGTTCTTC. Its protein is CASSEVWEQFF.

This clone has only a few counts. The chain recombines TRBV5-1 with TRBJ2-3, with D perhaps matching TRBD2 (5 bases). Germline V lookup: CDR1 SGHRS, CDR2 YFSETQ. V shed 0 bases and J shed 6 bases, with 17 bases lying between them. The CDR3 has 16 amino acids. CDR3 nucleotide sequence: TGCGCCAGCAGCTTGGTAGCGAACGAGATCGGGGATACGCAGTATTTT. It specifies CASSLVANEIGDTQYF.

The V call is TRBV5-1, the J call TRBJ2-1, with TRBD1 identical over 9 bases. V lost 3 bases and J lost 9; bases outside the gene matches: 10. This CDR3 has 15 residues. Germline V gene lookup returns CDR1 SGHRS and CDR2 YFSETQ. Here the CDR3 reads CASSSGTGILGEQFF. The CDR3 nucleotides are TGCGCCAGCAGCTCCGGGACAGGGATTTTGGGTGAGCAGTTCTTC.

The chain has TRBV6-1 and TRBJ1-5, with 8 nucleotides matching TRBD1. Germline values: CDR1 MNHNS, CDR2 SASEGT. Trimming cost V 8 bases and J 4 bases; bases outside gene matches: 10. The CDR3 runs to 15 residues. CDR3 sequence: CASAQGARGNQPQHF. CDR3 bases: TGTGCCAGCGCCCAGGGGGCAAGGGGAAATCAGCCCCAGCATTTT.

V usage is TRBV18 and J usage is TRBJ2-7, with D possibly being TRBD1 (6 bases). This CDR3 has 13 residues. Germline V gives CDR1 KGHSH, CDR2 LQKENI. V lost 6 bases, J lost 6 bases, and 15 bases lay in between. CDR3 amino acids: CASSEQGAGEQYF. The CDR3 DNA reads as TGTGCCAGCTCGGAACAGGGAGCTGGCGAGCAGTACTTC.

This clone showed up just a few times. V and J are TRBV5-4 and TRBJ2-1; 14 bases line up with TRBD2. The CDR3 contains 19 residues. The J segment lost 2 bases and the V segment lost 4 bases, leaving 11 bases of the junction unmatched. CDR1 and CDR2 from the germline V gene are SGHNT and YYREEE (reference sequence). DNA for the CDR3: TGTGCCAGCAGCCCAGGCGGGACTAGCGGGAGCCGGACCTACAATGAGCAGTTCTTC. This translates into CASSPGGTSGSRTYNEQFF.

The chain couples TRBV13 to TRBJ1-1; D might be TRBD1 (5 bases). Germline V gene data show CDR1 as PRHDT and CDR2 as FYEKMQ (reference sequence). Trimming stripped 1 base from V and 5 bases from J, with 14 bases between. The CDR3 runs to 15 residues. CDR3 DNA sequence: TGTGCCAGCAGCTTAGTTTTGGGGGTAGGGACTGAAGCTTTCTTT. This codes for CASSLVLGVGTEAFF.

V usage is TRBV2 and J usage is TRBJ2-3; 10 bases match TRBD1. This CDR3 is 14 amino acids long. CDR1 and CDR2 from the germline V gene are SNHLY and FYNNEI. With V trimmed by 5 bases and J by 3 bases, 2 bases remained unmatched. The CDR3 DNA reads TGTGCCAGCAGTCCGGGACAGGGGACAGATACGCAGTATTTT. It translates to CASSPGQGTDTQYF.

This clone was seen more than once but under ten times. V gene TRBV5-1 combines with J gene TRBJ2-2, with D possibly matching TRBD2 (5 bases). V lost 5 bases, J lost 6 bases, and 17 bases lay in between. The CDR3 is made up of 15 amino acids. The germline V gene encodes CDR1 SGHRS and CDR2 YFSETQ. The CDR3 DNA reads TGCGCCAGCAGAAAAGAAGCCACTAGGGCCGGGGAGCTGTTTTTT. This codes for CASRKEATRAGELFF.

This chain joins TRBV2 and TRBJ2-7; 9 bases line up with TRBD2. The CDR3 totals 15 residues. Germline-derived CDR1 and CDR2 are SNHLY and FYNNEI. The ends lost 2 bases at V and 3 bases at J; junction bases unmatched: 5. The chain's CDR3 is CASSERASGNYEQYF. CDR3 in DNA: TGTGCCAGCAGTGAAAGGGCTAGCGGGAACTACGAGCAGTACTTC.

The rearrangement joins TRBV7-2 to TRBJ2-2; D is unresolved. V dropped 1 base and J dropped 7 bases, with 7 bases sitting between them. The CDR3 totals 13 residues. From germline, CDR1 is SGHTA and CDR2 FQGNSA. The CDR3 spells CASSLVRVGELFF. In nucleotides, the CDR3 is TGTGCCAGCAGCTTAGTAAGGGTCGGGGAGCTGTTTTTT.

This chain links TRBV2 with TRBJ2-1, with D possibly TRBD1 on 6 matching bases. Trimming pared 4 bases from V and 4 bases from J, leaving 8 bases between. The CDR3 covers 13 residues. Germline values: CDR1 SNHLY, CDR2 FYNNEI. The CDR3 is CASSGDTYNEQFF. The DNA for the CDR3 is TGTGCCAGCAGTGGGGACACTTACAATGAGCAGTTCTTC.

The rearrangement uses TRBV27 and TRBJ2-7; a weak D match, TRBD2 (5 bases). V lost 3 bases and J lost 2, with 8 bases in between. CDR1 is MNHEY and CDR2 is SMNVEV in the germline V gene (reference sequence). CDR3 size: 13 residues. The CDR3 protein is CASSFNGAYEQYF. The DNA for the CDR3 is TGTGCCAGCAGTTTTAACGGGGCCTACGAGCAGTACTTC.

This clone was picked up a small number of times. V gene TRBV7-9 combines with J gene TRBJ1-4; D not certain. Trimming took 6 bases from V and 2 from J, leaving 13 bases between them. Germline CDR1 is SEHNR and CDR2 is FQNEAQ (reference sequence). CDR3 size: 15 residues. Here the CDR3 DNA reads TGTGCCAGCAGGGGTTCAAAGCGGACTAATGAAAAACTGTTTTTT. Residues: CASRGSKRTNEKLFF.

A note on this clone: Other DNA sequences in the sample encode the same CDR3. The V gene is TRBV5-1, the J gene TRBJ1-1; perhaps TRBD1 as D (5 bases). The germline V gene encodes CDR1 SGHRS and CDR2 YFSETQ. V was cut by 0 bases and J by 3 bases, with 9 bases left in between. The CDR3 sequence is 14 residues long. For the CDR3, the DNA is TGCGCCAGCAGCTTGGGGTCGGGGGACACTGAAGCTTTCTTT. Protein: CASSLGSGDTEAFF.

The CDR3 sequence is CASNRPGATNEKLFF. CDR3 bases: TGTGCCAGTAACCGGCCGGGAGCAACTAATGAAAAACTGTTTTTT. This rearrangement joins TRBV19 to TRBJ1-4; D not certain. The CDR3 is made up of 15 amino acids. The germline V gene encodes CDR1 LNHDA and CDR2 SQIVND (reference sequence). Trimming stripped 7 bases from V and 0 bases from J, with 12 bases between.

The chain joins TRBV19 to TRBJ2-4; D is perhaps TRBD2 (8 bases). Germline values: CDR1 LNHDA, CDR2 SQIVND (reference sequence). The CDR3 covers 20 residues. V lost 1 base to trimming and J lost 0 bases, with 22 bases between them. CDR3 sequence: CASSIAPGGGASLAKNIQYF. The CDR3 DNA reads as TGTGCCAGTAGTATAGCCCCGGGAGGGGGCGCTTCCCTAGCCAAAAACATTCAGTACTTC.

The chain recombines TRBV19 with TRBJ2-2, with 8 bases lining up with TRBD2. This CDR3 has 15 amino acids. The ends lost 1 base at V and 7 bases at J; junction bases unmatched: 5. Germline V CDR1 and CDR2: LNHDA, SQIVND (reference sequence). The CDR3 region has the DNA TGTGCCAGTAGTATAGCGGGAGGGCCGGGCGGGGAGCTGTTTTTT. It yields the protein CASSIAGGPGGELFF.

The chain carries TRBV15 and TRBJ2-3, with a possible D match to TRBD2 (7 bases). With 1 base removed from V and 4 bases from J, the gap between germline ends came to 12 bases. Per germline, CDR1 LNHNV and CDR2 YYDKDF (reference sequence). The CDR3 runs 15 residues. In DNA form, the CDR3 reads TGTGCCACCAGCAGAGGAGGGGAGGGGGCAGATACGCAGTATTTT. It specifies CATSRGGEGADTQYF. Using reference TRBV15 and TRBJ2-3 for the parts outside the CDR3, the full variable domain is DAMVIQNPRYQVTQFGKPVTLSCSQTLNHNVMYWYQQKSSQAPKLLFHYYDKDFNNEADTPDNFQSRRPNTSFCFLDIRSPGLGDTAMYLCATSRGGEGADTQYFGPGTRLTVL.

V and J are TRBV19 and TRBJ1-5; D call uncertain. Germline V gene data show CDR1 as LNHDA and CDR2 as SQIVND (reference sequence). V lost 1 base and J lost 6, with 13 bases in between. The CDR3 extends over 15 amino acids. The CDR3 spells CASSIAPGPSQPQHF. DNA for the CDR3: TGTGCCAGTAGTATAGCTCCAGGCCCGAGTCAGCCCCAGCATTTT.

The CDR3 loop is CSVKTGNYGYTF. CDR3 sequence (DNA): TGCAGCGTCAAGACAGGGAACTATGGCTACACCTTC. The chain is built from TRBV29-1 and TRBJ1-2; 7 positions agree with TRBD1. This CDR3 is built from 12 residues. Per germline, CDR1 SQVTM and CDR2 ANQGSEA. V lost 6 bases and J lost 2; bases outside the gene matches: 3.

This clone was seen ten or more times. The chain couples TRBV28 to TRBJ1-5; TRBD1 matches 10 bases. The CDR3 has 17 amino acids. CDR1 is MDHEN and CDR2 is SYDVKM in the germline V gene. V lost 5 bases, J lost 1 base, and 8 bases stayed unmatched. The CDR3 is CASSARDRGISNQPQHF. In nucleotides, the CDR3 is TGTGCCAGCAGTGCCCGGGACAGGGGAATCAGCAATCAGCCCCAGCATTTT.